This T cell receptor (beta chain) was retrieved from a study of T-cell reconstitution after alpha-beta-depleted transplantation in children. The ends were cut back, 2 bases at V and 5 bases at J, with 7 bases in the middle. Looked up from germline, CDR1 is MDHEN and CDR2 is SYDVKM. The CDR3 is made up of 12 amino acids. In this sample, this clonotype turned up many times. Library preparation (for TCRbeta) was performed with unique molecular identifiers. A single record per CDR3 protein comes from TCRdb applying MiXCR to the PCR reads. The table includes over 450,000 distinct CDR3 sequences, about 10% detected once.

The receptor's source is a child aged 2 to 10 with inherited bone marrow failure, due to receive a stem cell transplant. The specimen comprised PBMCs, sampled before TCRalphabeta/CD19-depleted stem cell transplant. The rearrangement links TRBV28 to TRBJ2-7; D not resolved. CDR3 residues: CASSLGIHEQYF. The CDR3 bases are TGTGCCAGCAGTTTAGGGATTCACGAGCAGTACTTC.